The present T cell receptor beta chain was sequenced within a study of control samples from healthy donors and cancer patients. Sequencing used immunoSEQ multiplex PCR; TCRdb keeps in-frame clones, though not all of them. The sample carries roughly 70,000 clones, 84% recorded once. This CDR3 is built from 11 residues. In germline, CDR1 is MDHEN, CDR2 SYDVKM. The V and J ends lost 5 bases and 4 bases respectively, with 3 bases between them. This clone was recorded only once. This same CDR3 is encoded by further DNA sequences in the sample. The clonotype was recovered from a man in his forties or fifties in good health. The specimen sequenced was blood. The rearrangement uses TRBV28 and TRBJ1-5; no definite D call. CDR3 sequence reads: CASSRNQPQHF. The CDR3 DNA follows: TGTGCCAGCAGTAGGAATCAGCCCCAGCATTTT.